The clone carrying this T cell receptor beta chain was seen only a few times. Its matching antigen is unknown. Unexposed donor CD4+ T cells date from about 2011-2018, before the COVID-19 pandemic. After about 11 days of culture, CD4+ T cells were isolated. Profiled with immunoSEQ multiplex PCR; TCRdb holds only in-frame clones, not every one. The repertoire holds 32,000 or so clones, with more than 75% as singletons. This sample stems from a study of CD4 T cells in relation to SARS-CoV-2 and coronaviruses. This CDR3 is 13 amino acids long. The V gene's germline CDR1 is LGHNT and CDR2 FRNRAP. V dropped 0 bases and J dropped 6; count of bases not matched to a gene: 1.

The TCR originated in a human donor in good health. The sequencing input was CD4+ T cells from PBMCs, cultured in vitro. V usage is TRBV12-5 and J usage is TRBJ1-2; 7 bases line up with TRBD1. The CDR3, as DNA: TGTGCTAGTGGTTTGGTAGGGACAGATGGCTACACCTTC. Translated: CASGLVGTDGYTF.